One sample yielded the 16 T cell receptor beta chains listed below, sequenced in a study of T-cell memory formation after mild COVID-19. Each CDR3 protein gets one entry after TCRdb re-called the 5' RACE reads with MiXCR. The sample comprises roughly 150,000 distinct CDR3 sequences, roughly 15% of which are singletons, and roughly 15% rests with the top ten. Input material: PBMCs or a T cell subset sorted from them (not recorded which). The receptor set was obtained from an adult woman who had mild COVID-19 (a few samples of this study predate the infection). Cell type and time point are not known.

This clonotype was seen only a few times. V and J are TRBV6-2 or TRBV6-3 and TRBJ2-7; 7 nucleotides line up with TRBD1. The germline gives CDR1 MNHEY, CDR2 SVGEGT. J gave up 2 bases and V 8 bases, and 6 bases lay outside the gene matches. The CDR3 is 13 residues long. For the CDR3, the DNA is TGTGCCAGCGCAGGACAGGTTACCTACGAGCAGTACTTC. Translation: CASAGQVTYEQYF.

Only a few counts were recorded for this clonotype. The V gene is TRBV27, the J gene TRBJ1-5; TRBD1 matches 7 bases. CDR1 is MNHEY and CDR2 is SMNVEV in the germline V gene (reference sequence). The V segment lost 4 bases and the J segment 5 bases; nucleotides outside the gene matches: 2. The CDR3 runs to 13 residues. DNA of the CDR3: TGTGCCAGCAGTTACAGGGGCTATCAGCCCCAGCATTTT. It encodes CASSYRGYQPQHF.

V is TRBV20-1 and J is TRBJ2-1; D may be TRBD1 (6 bases). Trimming left V 1 base short and J 7 bases short, with 17 bases between. The germline V gene has CDR1 DFQATT and CDR2 SNEGSKA (reference sequence). This CDR3 spans 15 amino acids. This chain's CDR3 is CSARAPLGRGNEQFF. The CDR3 DNA sequence: TGCAGTGCTAGAGCCCCTCTGGGCAGGGGAAATGAGCAGTTCTTC.

The genes are TRBV2 and TRBJ2-7; D gene uncertain. V gave up 7 bases and J gave up 5 bases, with 12 bases separating them. Germline V lookup: CDR1 SNHLY, CDR2 FYNNEI. The CDR3 contains 12 residues. CDR3 DNA: TGTGCCAGCATGGTCGCCCAGGACGAGCAGTACTTC. Translated, it gives CASMVAQDEQYF.

There are many counts of this clonotype. The chain combines TRBV5-1 with TRBJ2-1; 13 bases fit TRBD2. Trimming removed 0 bases from V and 6 bases from J; junction bases left unmatched: 3. The length of the CDR3 is 16 residues. Germline assignment: CDR1 SGHRS and CDR2 YFSETQ. This CDR3 is CASSLDGTSGANEQFF. DNA of the CDR3: TGCGCCAGCAGCTTGGATGGGACTAGCGGGGCCAATGAGCAGTTCTTC.

The chain employs TRBV12-3 or TRBV12-4 and TRBJ1-6; D perhaps matches TRBD1 (5 bases). V lost 7 bases and J 8 bases, leaving 15 bases between the germline ends. The CDR3 consists of 14 residues. The CDR3 DNA follows: TGTGCCAGCAAACCTACAGGACCGGATTCACCCCTCCACTTT. Amino acids: CASKPTGPDSPLHF.

The chain uses TRBV5-1 and TRBJ2-1, with 8 bases aligning to TRBD2. The CDR3 length is 17 residues. The V and J ends lost 2 bases and 1 base, in that order; junction bases with no gene match: 8. The germline V gene has CDR1 SGHRS and CDR2 YFSETQ. The chain's CDR3 is CASSLIGRGGSYNEQFF. As DNA, the CDR3 is TGCGCCAGCAGCTTAATCGGTCGGGGGGGTTCCTACAATGAGCAGTTCTTC.

This clonotype was seen a handful of times. This chain links TRBV9 with TRBJ2-7, with 14 bases matching TRBD2. The junction had 8 bases not matched to a gene; V was cut back by 2 bases and J by 7 bases. This CDR3 is built from 16 residues. Germline V gives CDR1 SGDLS, CDR2 YYNGEE. The CDR3: CASSVSGLAGAGEQYF. The CDR3 region has the DNA TGTGCCAGCAGCGTCTCGGGACTAGCGGGAGCAGGGGAGCAGTACTTC. Based on the CDR3 plus reference TRBV9 and TRBJ2-7, the full variable domain is DSGVTQTPKHLITATGQRVTLRCSPRSGDLSVYWYQQSLDQGLQFLIQYYNGEERAKGNILERFSAQQFPDLHSELNLSSLELGDSALYFCASSVSGLAGAGEQYFGPGTRLTVT.

The genes are TRBV5-1 and TRBJ2-7; D is undetermined. The CDR3 length is 15 residues. V was trimmed by 8 bases and J by 0 bases, leaving 18 bases between them. Germline loops: CDR1 SGHRS, CDR2 YFSETQ. The CDR3 sequence is CASSPGPWDSYEQYF. The CDR3 DNA is TGCGCCAGTTCACCCGGACCATGGGACTCCTACGAGCAGTACTTC.

The V call is TRBV5-1, the J call TRBJ2-3; 10 nucleotides agree with TRBD1. Trimming at V came to 3 bases and at J to 3 bases, leaving 4 bases not matched to a gene. CDR1 and CDR2 from the germline V gene are SGHRS and YFSETQ. The CDR3 contains 15 residues. The CDR3 here is CASSSRTGGTDTQYF. The CDR3 DNA reads TGCGCCAGCAGCTCCCGGACAGGGGGGACAGATACGCAGTATTTT.

This chain connects TRBV5-1 to TRBJ2-7; D may be TRBD1 or TRBD2 (5 bases each). Germline V CDR1 and CDR2: SGHRS, YFSETQ. CDR3 length: 14 residues. V lost 4 bases, J lost 6 bases, and 17 bases lay in between. The CDR3 protein is CASSLGTTSLEQYF. CDR3 in DNA: TGCGCCAGCAGCCTCGGGACGACAAGTCTCGAGCAGTACTTC.

This clonotype was observed many times. The chain uses TRBV12-3 or TRBV12-4 and TRBJ2-5, with D perhaps matching TRBD2 (5 bases). CDR3 length: 13 residues. Trimming removed 1 base from V and 5 bases from J, with 8 bases in between. The CDR3 spells CASSLGGKETQYF. Written as DNA, the CDR3 is TGTGCCAGCAGTTTAGGAGGGAAGGAGACCCAGTACTTC.

A few counts support this clonotype. This chain joins TRBV2 and TRBJ2-7; 7 nucleotides match TRBD1. The CDR3 runs to 16 residues. The germline CDR1 and CDR2 sequences are SNHLY and FYNNEI. The junction had 10 bases not matched to a gene; V was cut back by 5 bases and J by 0 bases. The CDR3 spells CASSHLGTATSYEQYF. DNA of the CDR3: TGTGCCAGCAGTCACCTCGGGACAGCCACCTCCTACGAGCAGTACTTC.

The chain is built from TRBV6-5 and TRBJ2-3; the match to TRBD2 covers 8 bases. The CDR3 totals 16 residues. With 4 bases clipped from V and 0 bases from J, the junction kept 6 bases outside the gene matches. Germline V gene data show CDR1 as MNHEY and CDR2 as SVGAGI. CDR3 bases: TGTGCCAGCAGTTCCGTAACTAGCGGAAGCACAGATACGCAGTATTTT. Encoded protein: CASSSVTSGSTDTQYF.

The chain has TRBV5-1 and TRBJ1-6; 9 bases align to TRBD1. This CDR3 contains 15 residues. The germline V gene encodes CDR1 SGHRS and CDR2 YFSETQ. V shed 4 bases and J 7 bases; nucleotides not matched to a gene: 6. The CDR3 loop reads CASSLEQGANSPLHF. The DNA for the CDR3 is TGCGCCAGCAGCCTTGAACAGGGGGCGAATTCACCCCTCCACTTT.

A few counts support this clonotype. The V call is TRBV28, the J call TRBJ2-3, with a possible D match to TRBD1 (6 bases). Between the trimmed V and J ends, which lost 6 bases and 1 base, there was a span of 11 bases. CDR3 length: 14 residues. Germline V CDR1 and CDR2: MDHEN, SYDVKM. The DNA for the CDR3 is TGTGCCAGCAGCAGGGGTACGCGCACAGATACGCAGTATTTT. Encoded protein: CASSRGTRTDTQYF. Based on the CDR3 plus reference TRBV28 and TRBJ2-3, the full variable domain is DVKVTQSSRYLVKRTGEKVFLECVQDMDHENMFWYRQDPGLGLRLIYFSYDVKMKEKGDIPEGYSVSREKKERFSLILESASTNQTSMYLCASSRGTRTDTQYFGPGTRLTVL.